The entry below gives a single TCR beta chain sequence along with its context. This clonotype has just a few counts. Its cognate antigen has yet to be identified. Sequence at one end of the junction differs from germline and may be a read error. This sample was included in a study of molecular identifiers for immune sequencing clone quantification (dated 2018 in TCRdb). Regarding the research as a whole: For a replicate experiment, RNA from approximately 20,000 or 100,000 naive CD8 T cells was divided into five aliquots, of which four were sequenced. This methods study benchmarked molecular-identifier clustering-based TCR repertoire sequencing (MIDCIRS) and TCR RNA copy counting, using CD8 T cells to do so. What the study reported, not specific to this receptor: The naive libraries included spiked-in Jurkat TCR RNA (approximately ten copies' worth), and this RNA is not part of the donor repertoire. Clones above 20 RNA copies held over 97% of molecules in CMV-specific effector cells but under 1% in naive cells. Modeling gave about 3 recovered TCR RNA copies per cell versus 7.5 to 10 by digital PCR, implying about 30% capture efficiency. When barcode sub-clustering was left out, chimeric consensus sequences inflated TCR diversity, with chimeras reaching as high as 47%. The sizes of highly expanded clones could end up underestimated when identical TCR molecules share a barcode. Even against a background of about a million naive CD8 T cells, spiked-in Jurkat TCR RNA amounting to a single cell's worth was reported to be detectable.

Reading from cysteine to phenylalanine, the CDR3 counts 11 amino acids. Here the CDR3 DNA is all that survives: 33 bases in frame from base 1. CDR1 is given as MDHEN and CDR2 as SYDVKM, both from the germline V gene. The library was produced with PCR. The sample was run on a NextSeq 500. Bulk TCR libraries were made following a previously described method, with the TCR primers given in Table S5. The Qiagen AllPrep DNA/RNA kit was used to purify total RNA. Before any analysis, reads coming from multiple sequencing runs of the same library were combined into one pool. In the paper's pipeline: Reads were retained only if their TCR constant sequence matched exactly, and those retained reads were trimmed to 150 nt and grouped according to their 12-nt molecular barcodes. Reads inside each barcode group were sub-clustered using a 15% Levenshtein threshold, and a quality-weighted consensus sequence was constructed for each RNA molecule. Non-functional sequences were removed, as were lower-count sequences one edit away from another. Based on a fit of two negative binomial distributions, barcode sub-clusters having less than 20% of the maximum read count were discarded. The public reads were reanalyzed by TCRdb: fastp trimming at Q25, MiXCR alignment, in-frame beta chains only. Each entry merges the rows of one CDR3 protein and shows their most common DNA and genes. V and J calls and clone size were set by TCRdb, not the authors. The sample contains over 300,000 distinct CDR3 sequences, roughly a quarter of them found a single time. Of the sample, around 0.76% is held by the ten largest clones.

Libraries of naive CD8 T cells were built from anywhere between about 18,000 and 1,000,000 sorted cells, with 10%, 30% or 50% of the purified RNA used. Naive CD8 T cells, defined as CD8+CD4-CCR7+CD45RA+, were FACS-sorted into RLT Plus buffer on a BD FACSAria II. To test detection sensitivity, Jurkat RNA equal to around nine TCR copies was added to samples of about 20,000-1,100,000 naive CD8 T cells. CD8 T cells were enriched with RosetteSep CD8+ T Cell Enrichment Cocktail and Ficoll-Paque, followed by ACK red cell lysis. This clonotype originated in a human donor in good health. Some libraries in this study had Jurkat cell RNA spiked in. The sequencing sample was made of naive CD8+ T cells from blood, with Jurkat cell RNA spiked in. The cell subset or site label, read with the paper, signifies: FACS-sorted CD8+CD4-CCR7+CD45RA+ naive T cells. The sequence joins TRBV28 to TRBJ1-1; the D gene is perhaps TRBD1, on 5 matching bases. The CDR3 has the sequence CASSEGVEASF. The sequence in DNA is TGTGCCAGCAGTGAAGGGGTTGAAGCTTCCTTT.